The entry below gives a single T cell receptor (beta chain) sequence along with its context. Its antigen remains undetermined. Base qualities are not recorded, but no much larger clone differs from it by a single base. Libraries were prepared through the immunoSEQ multiplex PCR assay. The multiplex PCR relied on a mix of 60 forward primers for TCR Vbeta segments and 13 reverse primers for TCR Jbeta segments. The CDR3 region of rearranged TCR beta genes was amplified from genomic DNA with a multiplex PCR assay. On the Illumina HiSeq System, the amplified TCR beta libraries were sequenced as 87-base-pair reads. In the authors' own workflow: Across the roughly 670 repertoires, a later analysis counted 75 million to 90 million unique TCR beta chains, around 11 million of which were shared by at least two donors. Raw reads were error-corrected and collapsed into unique sequences by a nearest-neighbor algorithm in which closely related sequences were merged to remove PCR and sequencing errors. CDR3 sequences were aligned to IMGT reference sequences to assign V, D and J gene segments. Each retained sequence needed at least a six-nucleotide match to both a V gene segment and a J gene segment. Rearrangements were classified as productive when the CDR3 lacked stop codons and remained in frame with V and J, and all other rearrangements were classified as non-productive. Following IMGT convention, CDR3 was defined as the stretch from the second conserved V-encoded cysteine to the conserved J-encoded phenylalanine. The earlier analysis of about 560 of the donors excluded any sequence lacking an unambiguous match to a single V gene segment. An earlier analysis of several hundred of the donors called V segments functional above 56.7% productive rearrangements and segregating when the between-donor standard deviation exceeded 5%. A statistical classification framework was built to diagnose cytomegalovirus status from the catalog of TCR beta chain sequences. In a later analysis, TCR nucleotide sequences were compared against IMGT/GENE-DB human TR gene sequences so that V and J genes could be assigned. Using the TCRdist pipeline, a later analysis assigned CDR3 sequences along with most-parsimonious VDJ recombination scenarios. In a later analysis, every TCR beta chain was defined by the combination of its CDR3 amino acid sequence and its V-gene family, and reads without a unique V-gene family were dropped. To address suspected cross-contamination and a sequencing artifact, a later analysis removed under 600 highly shared, low-generation-probability nucleotide sequences. For each public chain, a later analysis derived a clonal expansion index from normalized ranks of inferred template counts within each repertoire. A later analysis computed generation probabilities with a VDJ recombination model fitted to out-of-frame rearrangements, and checked the results against IGoR. In a later analysis, hypergeometric tests were used to score TCR-TCR, TCR-HLA and TCR-CMV co-occurrence, with a repertoire-size bias correction applied to TCR pairs. To estimate false discovery rates, a later analysis permuted the HLA or CMV assignments 20 times. A later analysis grouped co-occurring TCRs with DBSCAN, adding TCRdist sequence similarity when clustering within HLA-allele-positive subsets. For co-occurrence clustering, repertoires with fewer than 30,000 or more than 120,000 public chains were excluded, along with a handful of repertoires with anomalous nucleotide sharing. TCRdb retrieved this table from immuneACCESS and kept in-frame rearrangements only. Not all clones are present; in checked studies, unresolved V genes account for under half, and no reason is known for the remainder. The D gene and trimming were derived from the DNA, and the V and J assignments and clone size from that table. The sample includes around 160,000 clones, with roughly 80% observed a single time. Jointly, the top ten make up over 8% of the sample.

The germline V gene sets CDR1 to MNHEY and CDR2 to SVGAGI. The CDR3 contains 15 residues, cysteine and phenylalanine counted. The sequence is cut down to CDR3 DNA, 45 bases in frame from base 1. Cut back by 0 bases and 3 bases, the V and J ends lie 11 bases apart. The data belong to a study of cytomegalovirus exposure and HLA in healthy donors (dated by TCRdb to 2017 to 2019). Some background on the complete study: In an earlier analysis of under 750 of the donors, less than 350 Gb of sequence data and about 110 million unique TCR beta sequences from 150 million to 200 million T cells were reported. Of the roughly 400 genotyped donors, 81% fell in the genetic ancestry cluster associated with self-reported Caucasian donors. Among a few hundred genotyped donors of the cohort, an average of about 240,000 unique TCR beta nucleotide sequences were sequenced per donor, around 20% of them non-productive. Every repertoire in the discovery cohort had been generated on one and the same sequencing platform. The number of typed donors differed by locus: roughly 629-630 for A, B, C, DRB1 and DQB1; approximately 530 for DQA1; 606 for DPA1; and roughly 490 for DPB1. Because of strong linkage in the cohort, roughly five DR-DQ haplotypes were treated as single units for association and clustering. An earlier analysis of around 580 of the donors used high-throughput TCR beta sequencing to judge whether each TCR beta V gene segment behaved as functional or pseudogenic. High-throughput TCR immunosequencing, statistical association of individual TCRs with disease status, and machine learning were combined to predict cytomegalovirus infection status. The later analysis used no new phenotypic data to find candidate immune exposures, relying instead on TCR beta sequences and their occurrence across donors. A later analysis re-examined previously published TCR beta repertoires from more than 600 donors and added high-resolution HLA genotyping to investigate patterns of TCR occurrence. The study used immunosequencing to profile the T cell repertoires of 670 or so subjects and linked those repertoires to cytomegalovirus serostatus. The study aimed to test whether cataloging public T cell receptors could reveal signatures of past pathogen exposure. Donor age, sex, ethnicity and CMV serostatus were compiled together with the repertoire data. Approximately 300 gigabases of sequencing data and around 90 million unique TCR sequences made up an early release that covered approximately 700 HLA-typed donors. HLA typing covered class I and class II loci at four-digit resolution. A later genetic analysis took genome-wide SNP genotypes for about 65% of the 666 donors and used that subset as a discovery cohort. A separate validation cohort of about 110 different subjects was used in addition to the roughly 640-subject first cohort.

In total, approximately 610 healthy bone marrow donors made up the cohort. Cohort members were all nominally healthy when sampled, although unrecorded immune exposures were likely present. The donor tested CMV seropositive, placing the donor among the roughly 270 seropositive members of the cohort. Each donor provided a peripheral blood sample, and peripheral blood mononuclear cells were used for TCR beta sequencing. The Qiagen DNeasy Blood Extraction Kit was used to extract genomic DNA from the blood cell samples. Study-level results and caveats: The classifier was reported to diagnose cytomegalovirus status with high specificity and sensitivity in both the original and validation cohorts. Linkage disequilibrium might explain the correlated functional status among segregating V segments, but an unknown experimental factor could not be ruled out. Immune exposure information for the cohort was limited to CMV serostatus. A cluster of highly shared sequence variants was judged likely to be a technical artifact of the sequencing pipeline. The study listed 150 to 200 TCR beta chains as associated with cytomegalovirus. Roughly uniform sequencing depth across donors was assumed in presence/absence analyses, although this assumption may not hold. Across donors, most TCR sequences were observed very rarely, whereas some public TCRs were present in many individuals. A further reported finding was that TCR beta sequences accurately predicted the HLA-A and HLA-B alleles for most subjects in the first cohort. V-gene and J-gene trimming of TCR beta chains was associated with a missense DCLRE1C variant in a later genetic analysis, and the association was replicated in an independent cohort. Specific HLA alleles were associated with 15,000 to 20,000 TCR beta sequences at a false discovery rate of 0.05 in a later analysis. In a later analysis, HLA-associated TCR beta chains were found to be more clonally expanded and to have lower generation probabilities than equally common non-associated chains. Because the 87-base-pair reads could not distinguish some IMGT-functional V segments, including TRBV6-2 and TRBV6-3, those segments were excluded. Because HLA typing was unavailable for some donors at each locus, only the typed subset was used in association tests. It was suggested by the authors that the approach could potentially be generalized to other disease states and immunological phenotypes. A later analysis found that most CMV-associated TCR beta chains appeared HLA-restricted, with HLA associations seemingly driven largely by CMV exposure. Assigning TCR associations to individual alleles was difficult when HLA alleles, especially DR and DQ, strongly co-occurred. Around 16 rarely observed V segments, including chromosome 9 orphons, were excluded from the earlier analysis of approximately 500 of the donors because counts were too low. Several of the top co-occurrence clusters appeared to be linked to parvovirus B19, influenza, CMV and Epstein-Barr virus, according to a later analysis. A later genetic analysis reported fewer N-insertions in productive TCRs among donors in an Asian-associated ancestry cluster than the 666-donor mean. In an earlier analysis of around 500 of the donors, most TCR beta V segments appeared in productive rearrangements about 90% or about 30% of the time, broadly matching IMGT annotations. This cohort had only TCR beta chains sequenced, and the lack of alpha or paired-chain data limited which features could be detected. In a later analysis, TCR association rates were found to vary across HLA loci, with the most associated TCRs seen for DRB1 alleles and the fewest for HLA-C alleles. Three of the identified cytomegalovirus-associated TCR beta chains were confirmed in vitro to be specific for cytomegalovirus antigens.

Sequenced material: PBMCs. Here the chain combines TRBV6-5 and TRBJ1-1, with no confidently assigned D gene. This clonotype was sampled from a man younger than 35 in good health and CMV-seropositive. The CDR3 protein: CASSYSIRVYTEAFF. The nucleotide sequence reads TGTGCCAGCAGTTACTCGATTCGGGTGTACACTGAAGCTTTCTTT.